These 14 T cell receptor beta chains came from one sample sequenced in a study of graft-versus-host responses after intestinal transplantation. No antigen has been identified for these receptors. Sequenced by immunoSEQ multiplex PCR; TCRdb stores in-frame clones only, minus some. Among about 41,000 clones, 95% were seen once, and the ten largest hold more than 0.45%. The sample here was unstimulated CD8+ T cells sorted from spleen or lymph node cells, taken before transplant. These receptors originate from a human donor who was the organ donor for an intestinal transplant.

The chain employs TRBV6-6 and TRBJ1-2; D gene ambiguous. The CDR3 consists of 13 residues. V was pared by 0 bases and J by 5 bases, with 7 bases between. Germline assignment: CDR1 MNHNY and CDR2 SVGAGI (reference sequence). The DNA of the CDR3 is TGTGCCAGCAGTTACTCGGCACATTATGGCTACACCTTC. Protein: CASSYSAHYGYTF.

The V call is TRBV30, the J call TRBJ2-1; D remains unclear. V lost 0 bases to trimming and J lost 0 bases, with 9 bases between them. Germline V gene data show CDR1 as GTSNPN and CDR2 as SVGIG (reference sequence). This CDR3 is 15 amino acids long. DNA for the CDR3: TGTGCCTGGAGTGTAGTCAGGATCTCCTACAATGAGCAGTTCTTC. Its protein is CAWSVVRISYNEQFF.

The rearrangement uses TRBV29-1 and TRBJ2-3, with unresolved D. Germline lookup yields CDR1 SQVTM and CDR2 ANQGSEA. V was trimmed by 3 bases and J by 0 bases, leaving 16 bases between them. The CDR3 covers 16 residues. Here the CDR3 reads CSVDSRPAPSTDTQYF. In DNA, the CDR3 is TGCAGCGTTGATTCTCGGCCAGCCCCAAGCACAGATACGCAGTATTTT.

J is TRBJ1-2 and V is TRBV9, with no clear D. The CDR3 totals 13 residues. V was shortened by 3 bases and J by 4 bases, with 10 bases between the two germline ends. Germline values: CDR1 SGDLS, CDR2 YYNGEE. The CDR3 here is CASSGERSYGYTF. For the CDR3, the DNA is TGTGCCAGCAGCGGGGAAAGGTCCTATGGCTACACCTTC.

This clone was seen a single time. V gene TRBV6-5 combines with J gene TRBJ1-2; D not certain. CDR1 is MNHEY, CDR2 SVGAGI, per germline. V lost 5 bases and J lost 5, with 12 bases in between. This CDR3 has 13 amino acids. DNA for the CDR3: TGTGCCAGCAGTAACAGTGGAAGGTATGGCTACACCTTC. It is translated as CASSNSGRYGYTF.

This clone was detected only a few times. V and J are TRBV2 and TRBJ1-4, with a possible D match to TRBD1 (5 bases). Trimming pared 6 bases from V and 8 bases from J, leaving 19 bases between. Looked up from germline, CDR1 is SNHLY and CDR2 is FYNNEI. CDR3 length: 15 residues. The CDR3 sequence is CASRTLQTVEEKLFF. In nucleotides, the CDR3 is TGTGCCAGCAGGACCCTCCAGACAGTTGAGGAAAAACTGTTTTTT.

The chain couples TRBV5-1 to TRBJ2-7; 10 bases align to TRBD1. This CDR3 spans 15 amino acids. J gave up 1 base and V 4 bases, and 5 bases lay outside the gene matches. Per the germline V gene, CDR1 is SGHRS and CDR2 is YFSETQ. The CDR3 DNA is TGCGCCAGCAGCGCCGGGACAGGGGAGTCCTACGAGCAGTACTTC. Residues: CASSAGTGESYEQYF.

Only one count was recorded for this clone. The J gene is TRBJ1-1, the V gene TRBV7-4; maybe TRBD1 (6 bases). V shed 5 bases and J shed 4 bases, with 23 bases lying between them. Germline V gene sequence: CDR1 SGHVT, CDR2 SQSDAQ. The CDR3 runs 17 residues. The CDR3, as DNA: TGTGCCAGCAGCCAATTACCTCCAGGGGAGGAGTTCACTGAAGCTTTCTTT. It translates to CASSQLPPGEEFTEAFF.

This sequence joins TRBV7-9 and TRBJ2-3; D not certain. Trimming removed 4 bases at V and 2 bases at J, with 16 bases between. The CDR3 totals 16 residues. Per germline, CDR1 SEHNR and CDR2 FQNEAQ (reference sequence). Written as DNA, the CDR3 is TGTGCCAGCAGCTCGGCTGGCGCCTCACTCACAGATACGCAGTATTTT. Translation: CASSSAGASLTDTQYF. The complete variable domain, with remaining parts taken from reference TRBV7-9 and TRBJ2-3, reads DTGVSQNPRHKITKRGQNVTFRCDPISEHNRLYWYRQTLGQGPEFLTYFQNEAQLEKSRLLSDRFSAERPKGSFSTLEIQRTEQGDSAMYLCASSSAGASLTDTQYFGPGTRLTVL.

The V call is TRBV11-1, the J call TRBJ2-1; 10 bases are a match to TRBD2. The V gene end was trimmed by 5 bases and the J gene end by 2 bases; junction bases not matched to a gene: 3. CDR3 length: 15 amino acids. Germline CDR1 reads SGHAT; CDR2 reads FQDESV (reference sequence). The CDR3 DNA sequence: TGTGCCAGCAGCCCTAGCGGGGGAACCTACAATGAGCAGTTCTTC. Amino acids: CASSPSGGTYNEQFF.

The chain has TRBV5-1 and TRBJ2-5, with D unresolved. The CDR3 length is 14 residues. CDR1 is SGHRS, CDR2 YFSETQ, per germline. Trimming removed 0 bases from V and 5 bases from J, with 11 bases in between. The CDR3 protein is CASSLENRAETQYF. The CDR3 nucleotides are TGCGCCAGCAGCTTGGAAAATAGGGCGGAGACCCAGTACTTC.

The chain has TRBV7-4 and TRBJ1-1; 11 bases align to TRBD1. CDR3 length equals 14 residues. Trimming cost V 6 bases and J 7 bases; bases outside gene matches: 7. The germline V gene encodes CDR1 SGHVT and CDR2 SQSDAQ. DNA for the CDR3: TGTGCCAGCAGGTCCGGGACAGGGGGTGATGAAGCTTTCTTT. Encoded protein: CASRSGTGGDEAFF.

J is TRBJ2-2 and V is TRBV6-1, with D perhaps matching TRBD1 or TRBD2 (5 bases each). Germline values: CDR1 MNHNS, CDR2 SASEGT. The CDR3 has 17 amino acids. With 2 bases removed from V and 1 base from J, the gap between germline ends came to 14 bases. The CDR3 DNA is TGTGCCAGCAGTGAAACCCTGGGACCGGAGAACACCGGGGAGCTGTTTTTT. This translates into CASSETLGPENTGELFF.

The genes are TRBV9 and TRBJ2-3, with D perhaps TRBD1 or TRBD2 (5 bases each). The V gene's germline CDR1 is SGDLS and CDR2 YYNGEE. CDR3 size: 14 residues. V shed 0 bases and J shed 7 bases, with 12 bases lying between them. CDR3 coding DNA: TGTGCCAGCAGCGTAGTCGGGACCACGAATACGCAGTATTTT. It encodes CASSVVGTTNTQYF.